This T cell receptor (beta chain) was recorded in a study of blood T cells in healthy people across ages. For the study at large: Per every two T cells, about one barcoded beta molecule was captured by template switching. Notes on the study in general: Estimates of diversity drawn from one million T cells were considered underestimates. Per million T cells, the diversity of TCR beta decreased roughly linearly as age advanced.

V was trimmed by 3 bases and J by 2 bases, leaving 7 bases between them. The CDR3 spans 13 residues. This clonotype has more than one count but fewer than ten. The antigen is unknown. The second PCR ran 7 to 11 cycles with a sample-barcoded 5' primer and J-beta primers. TCRdb re-analysed the 5' RACE reads in MiXCR, keeping a single row per CDR3 protein. The sample holds some 550,000 distinct CDR3 sequences, roughly 48% seen once. Specimen: blood. This chain uses TRBV12-3 or TRBV12-4 with TRBJ1-1; D is uncertain. This receptor was obtained from a man of 80 years or more in good health. The chain's CDR3 is CASSFSPNTEAFF. The CDR3 DNA is TGTGCCAGCAGTTTCTCCCCAAACACTGAAGCTTTCTTT.